This T cell receptor (beta chain) was identified in a study of blood T cell repertoires in COVID-19. Study at large: The United States, Italy and Spain were the sources of the acute and convalescent COVID-19 samples. T cells, B-cell-depleted T cells, or PBMCs supplied cDNA or gDNA.

The data were produced by immunoSEQ multiplex PCR, yet TCRdb's version contains in-frame clones alone and is incomplete. Of fewer than 700,000 clones in the sample, 85% to 90% were seen once. Seattle researchers signed up patients amid active infection and tracked them longitudinally. V trimming: 5 bases; J trimming: 6 bases; junction bases outside the gene matches: 8. The germline gives CDR1 LGHDT, CDR2 YNNKEL (reference sequence). CDR3 length: 15 amino acids. This sequence joins TRBV3-1 (or the pseudogene TRBV3-2) and TRBJ2-1; 9 nucleotides line up with TRBD2. Material for sequencing was peripheral blood. The clonotype originates from a woman between 45 and 60 years old with COVID-19, enrolled during active disease. The CDR3 coding sequence is TGTGCCAGCAGCGAGACTAGCGGCTATGGCAATGAGCAGTTCTTC. Its translation: CASSETSGYGNEQFF.